Presented here are 17 T cell receptor beta chains from one specimen sequenced in a study of response to subunit inactivated influenza vaccine. TCRdb used MiXCR to reprocess the RT-PCR reads, holding one entry per CDR3 protein. Altogether about 700,000 distinct CDR3 sequences are present, roughly 13% being singletons, with the ten largest covering 6.5% to 8.5%. The material was PBMCs from blood, obtained about 14 days before vaccination. These receptors came from a man aged 50 to 60 who received an inactivated influenza vaccine.

This clonotype was observed a few times. J is TRBJ1-2 and V is TRBV20-1; 9 bases are shared with TRBD1. J was trimmed by 4 bases and V by 6 bases; bases with no gene match: 3. CDR1 is DFQATT and CDR2 is SNEGSKA in the germline V gene (reference sequence). This CDR3 region has 12 residues. CDR3 in amino acids: CSADRGTYGYTF. CDR3 coding DNA: TGCAGTGCGGACAGGGGCACCTATGGCTACACCTTC.

This clonotype was recorded a few times. The rearrangement uses TRBV20-1 and TRBJ2-7; D is possibly TRBD1 (6 bases). Germline CDR1 and CDR2: DFQATT and SNEGSKA (reference sequence). This CDR3 contains 12 residues. V shed 6 bases and J shed 5 bases, with 14 bases lying between them. CDR3 nucleotide sequence: TGCAGTGCAAAAGACAGGCTCAACGAGCAGTACTTC. Protein product: CSAKDRLNEQYF.

This clonotype was seen a few times. The chain joins TRBV5-1 to TRBJ2-6; perhaps TRBD2 as D (5 bases). Germline CDR1 SGHRS, CDR2 YFSETQ. The CDR3 has 16 residues. V was pared by 7 bases and J by 0 bases, with 14 bases between. CDR3 in DNA: TGCGCCAGCTCAAAACCGGGAAGCTCTGGGGCCAACGTCCTGACTTTC. Translating it yields CASSKPGSSGANVLTF.

The chain links TRBV11-1 to TRBJ2-3; no definite D call. Deletions cut 10 bases from V and 2 bases from J, with 16 bases between. CDR1 is SGHAT and CDR2 is FQDESV in the germline V gene (reference sequence). The CDR3 is 14 residues long. The CDR3 DNA reads as TGTGCCACCCATCCAGCTAGTTACACAGATACGCAGTATTTT. Its protein is CATHPASYTDTQYF. The full variable domain, with the rest looked up from reference TRBV11-1 and TRBJ2-3, is EAEVAQSPRYKITEKSQAVAFWCDPISGHATLYWYRQILGQGPELLVQFQDESVVDDSQLPKDRFSAERLKGVDSTLKIQPAELGDSAMYLCATHPASYTDTQYFGPGTRLTVL.

This sequence joins TRBV6-2 or TRBV6-3 and TRBJ1-1; no definite D call. This CDR3 region has 14 residues. The germline CDR1 and CDR2 sequences are MNHEY and SVGEGT. Between the trimmed V and J ends, which lost 6 bases and 1 base, there was a span of 12 bases. CDR3 nucleotides: TGTGCCAGCAGCGAAAGGACGGCGAACACTGAAGCTTTCTTT. Translated: CASSERTANTEAFF.

The chain couples TRBV19 to TRBJ2-1; 9 bases align to TRBD1. The ends lost 5 bases at V and 9 bases at J; junction bases unmatched: 8. Germline CDR1 and CDR2: LNHDA and SQIVND (reference sequence). The CDR3 is made up of 14 amino acids. The CDR3 here is CASSPGQGWGEQFF. CDR3 nucleotides: TGTGCCAGTAGTCCGGGACAGGGTTGGGGTGAGCAGTTCTTC.

This clonotype has ten or more counts. The chain has TRBV4-1 and TRBJ1-1; D not resolved. Trimming shortened V by 1 base and J by 1 base, and 10 bases separated the two germline ends. The CDR3 has 15 amino acids. Germline CDR1 reads MGHRA; CDR2 reads YSYEKL. The CDR3 protein is CASSQAETRNTEAFF. As DNA, the CDR3 is TGCGCCAGCAGCCAAGCCGAGACACGGAACACTGAAGCTTTCTTT.

In its sample, this clonotype was seen a few times. This chain connects TRBV4-1 to TRBJ1-1; D unclear. Per the germline V gene, CDR1 is MGHRA and CDR2 is YSYEKL. V was trimmed by 1 base and J by 0 bases, leaving 12 bases between them. CDR3 length equals 16 residues. CDR3 loop: CASSQAPWTMNTEAFF. The CDR3 DNA reads TGCGCCAGCAGCCAAGCCCCTTGGACGATGAACACTGAAGCTTTCTTT.

As concerns this clonotype: The junction differs from germline at one of its ends, possibly a read error. The V gene is TRBV27, the J gene TRBJ2-2; 11 bases align to TRBD2. This CDR3 is 19 amino acids long. Germline CDR1 and CDR2: MNHEY and SMNVEV (reference sequence). The CDR3 nucleotides are TGTGCCAGCAGTTTGCCGGGACTAGCGGATCCCTGGGGCACCCGGGAGCTGTTTTTT. This gives the protein CASSLPGLADPWGTRELFF.

This clonotype was observed a handful of times. The rearrangement joins TRBV12-3 or TRBV12-4 to TRBJ2-1, with a possible D match to TRBD2 (5 bases). Between the trimmed V and J ends, which lost 3 bases and 7 bases, there was a span of 13 bases. The CDR3 has 14 residues. CDR3: CASSLMRVGNEQFF. CDR3 DNA: TGTGCCAGCAGTTTGATGAGGGTTGGGAATGAGCAGTTCTTC.

This clonotype was recorded once. The chain has TRBV19 and TRBJ1-6; 9 bases align to TRBD1. This CDR3 spans 14 amino acids. Germline CDR1 reads LNHDA; CDR2 reads SQIVND (reference sequence). V dropped 5 bases and J dropped 10; count of bases not matched to a gene: 6. CDR3 protein: CASSAPGQGSPLHF. The CDR3 coding sequence is TGTGCCAGTAGTGCCCCGGGACAGGGCTCACCCCTCCACTTT. Filled out from reference TRBV19 and TRBJ1-6, the complete variable domain reads DGGITQSPKYLFRKEGQNVTLSCEQNLNHDAMYWYRQDPGQGLRLIYYSQIVNDFQKGDIAEGYSVSREKKESFPLTVTSAQKNPTAFYLCASSAPGQGSPLHFGNGTRLTVT.

There are many counts of this clonotype. The CDR3 region is CASSQRGDEQFF. The DNA of the CDR3 is TGTGCCAGCAGTCAGAGGGGCGATGAGCAGTTCTTC. The J gene is TRBJ2-1, the V gene TRBV6-1; D possibly matches TRBD1 or TRBD2 (5 bases each). Per germline, CDR1 MNHNS and CDR2 SASEGT. Between the trimmed V and J ends, which lost 5 bases and 8 bases, there was a span of 10 bases. The CDR3 contains 12 residues.

The CDR3 sequence: CASSGPSRADTQYF. CDR3 DNA: TGTGCCAGCAGCGGACCGTCGAGGGCAGATACGCAGTATTTT. The rearrangement links TRBV11-1 to TRBJ2-3; possibly TRBD2 for D (5 bases). V was trimmed by 5 bases and J by 4 bases, leaving 13 bases between them. This CDR3 is built from 14 residues. Per germline, CDR1 SGHAT and CDR2 FQDESV (reference sequence). Drawing the rest from reference TRBV11-1 and TRBJ2-3, the complete variable domain is EAEVAQSPRYKITEKSQAVAFWCDPISGHATLYWYRQILGQGPELLVQFQDESVVDDSQLPKDRFSAERLKGVDSTLKIQPAELGDSAMYLCASSGPSRADTQYFGPGTRLTVL.

This clonotype was seen a few times. The chain couples TRBV6-2 or TRBV6-3 to TRBJ1-5, with no clear D. The CDR3 is 13 amino acids. Germline V lookup: CDR1 MNHEY, CDR2 SVGEGT. V gave up 2 bases and J gave up 7 bases, with 9 bases separating them. The CDR3 region is CASSYVGSQPQHF. CDR3 coding DNA: TGTGCCAGCAGTTACGTAGGGAGCCAGCCCCAGCATTTT.

The V call is TRBV25-1, the J call TRBJ1-5, with TRBD1 identical over 11 bases. The length of the CDR3 is 14 residues. V lost 6 bases and J lost 5; bases outside the gene matches: 3. CDR1 MGHDK and CDR2 SYGVNS come from the germline V gene. The CDR3 spells CASRGQGVDQPQHF. DNA for the CDR3: TGTGCCAGCAGGGGACAGGGGGTTGATCAGCCCCAGCATTTT.

This clonotype was recorded many times. The gene calls are TRBV6-1 and TRBJ1-2; perhaps TRBD1 as D (5 bases). The germline V and J ends were trimmed by 6 bases and 7 bases, with 24 bases remaining between them. The CDR3 is 16 amino acids. Germline loops: CDR1 MNHNS, CDR2 SASEGT. The CDR3 DNA sequence: TGTGCCAGCAGCCCAGAGACAGTATCAGTCGCGTTTGGCTACACCTTC. Encoded protein: CASSPETVSVAFGYTF.

This clonotype was counted once. This chain joins TRBV24-1 and TRBJ2-5, with 10 bases aligning to TRBD1. The trim removed 3 bases at V and 2 bases at J, leaving 14 bases unmatched. The V gene's germline CDR1 is KGHDR and CDR2 SFDVKD. The CDR3 is made up of 19 amino acids. The CDR3 loop is CATSDLRDRGKSGQETQYF. The CDR3 DNA is TGTGCCACCAGTGATCTCCGGGACAGGGGAAAATCGGGGCAAGAGACCCAGTACTTC.